These 14 T cell receptor beta chains were all obtained from the same sample, sequenced in a study of blood T cell repertoires in COVID-19. Clones were sequenced by immunoSEQ multiplex PCR, and TCRdb holds only the in-frame ones, with some missing. The sample contains a few hundred thousand clones, less than 85% of which appear only once. The sequencing input was peripheral blood. These receptor sequences come from a woman in her late teens or twenties with acute or convalescent COVID-19.

The V call is TRBV3-1 (or the pseudogene TRBV3-2), the J call TRBJ2-2; 14 bases fit TRBD2. CDR1 and CDR2 (germline): LGHDT, YNNKEL (reference sequence). This CDR3 is built from 18 residues. V was clipped by 0 bases and J by 6 bases; unmatched bases: 6. The CDR3 DNA reads as TGTGCCAGCAGCCAAGATCCGGGACTAGCGGGAGTGTCCGGGGAGCTGTTTTTT. Amino acid sequence: CASSQDPGLAGVSGELFF.

This chain uses TRBV7-8 with TRBJ1-2; TRBD1 matches 9 bases. This CDR3 is 18 amino acids long. V lost 4 bases and J lost 1; bases outside the gene matches: 13. In germline, CDR1 is SGHVS, CDR2 FQNEAQ. In nucleotides, the CDR3 is TGTGCCAGCAGCTCTCGAGCAACAGGGGGCCCAAGTAACTATGGCTACACCTTC. Amino acid sequence: CASSSRATGGPSNYGYTF.

This chain joins TRBV3-1 (or the pseudogene TRBV3-2) and TRBJ2-1; TRBD2 agrees at 7 bases. This CDR3 region has 17 residues. Germline V gives CDR1 LGHDT, CDR2 YNNKEL (reference sequence). V was pared by 2 bases and J by 4 bases, with 11 bases of the junction left unmatched. The CDR3 region is CASSQIEWEGRYNEQFF. The CDR3 coding sequence is TGTGCCAGCAGCCAAATTGAGTGGGAGGGCCGATACAATGAGCAGTTCTTC.

The J gene is TRBJ2-1, the V gene TRBV9; perhaps TRBD2 as D (6 bases). The CDR3 runs to 20 residues. V dropped 0 bases and J dropped 2 bases, with 24 bases sitting between them. Per germline, CDR1 SGDLS and CDR2 YYNGEE. CDR3 in DNA: TGTGCCAGCAGCGTAGGTCTAGCGAGTGAAGCTACCTTCGCCTACAATGAGCAGTTCTTC. It is translated as CASSVGLASEATFAYNEQFF.

The chain has TRBV14 and TRBJ2-7; the D is unclear. Trimming left V 3 bases short and J 1 base short, with 16 bases between. Germline V gene data show CDR1 as SGHDN and CDR2 as FVKESK. This CDR3 region has 16 residues. CDR3 protein: CASSHFGRVGSYEQYF. The CDR3 coding sequence is TGTGCCAGCAGCCATTTCGGCCGGGTCGGGTCCTACGAGCAGTACTTC.

The chain couples TRBV7-2 to TRBJ1-1, with 9 bases identical to TRBD1. Germline assignment: CDR1 SGHTA and CDR2 FQGNSA. This CDR3 has 14 residues. Unmatched junction bases numbered 6, after V lost 5 bases and J lost 5 bases. CDR3 coding DNA: TGTGCCAGCAGCCTACAGGGGGCGGGAACTGAAGCTTTCTTT. The encoded protein is CASSLQGAGTEAFF.

This clone was found once. V gene TRBV6-6 combines with J gene TRBJ2-7; 10 bases agree with TRBD2. The CDR3 contains 14 residues. Looked up from germline, CDR1 is MNHNY and CDR2 is SVGAGI (reference sequence). V trimming: 2 bases; J trimming: 3 bases; junction bases outside the gene matches: 1. DNA of the CDR3: TGTGCCAGCAGTTACCGGACTAGCGGCTACGAGCAGTACTTC. It encodes CASSYRTSGYEQYF.

The chain couples TRBV15 to TRBJ2-2; possibly TRBD1 for D (5 bases). The length of the CDR3 is 15 residues. V lost 8 bases and J 5 bases, leaving 18 bases between the germline ends. The germline V gene encodes CDR1 LNHNV and CDR2 YYDKDF (reference sequence). Written as DNA, the CDR3 is TGTGCCACCGCACCCCCAGGGATGGGGACCGGGGAGCTGTTTTTT. It translates to CATAPPGMGTGELFF.

The chain recombines TRBV19 with TRBJ1-3; D is unclear. Trimming pared 4 bases from V and 0 bases from J, leaving 10 bases between. Germline V gives CDR1 LNHDA, CDR2 SQIVND (reference sequence). This CDR3 spans 15 amino acids. This CDR3 reads CASSTNPGSGNTIYF. DNA for the CDR3: TGTGCCAGTAGTACCAACCCAGGCTCTGGAAACACCATATATTTT.

In its sample, this clone was seen a few times. The V call is TRBV27, the J call TRBJ1-1, with D perhaps TRBD1 (6 bases). Trimming took 6 bases from V and 5 from J, leaving 7 bases between them. Germline V gives CDR1 MNHEY, CDR2 SMNVEV (reference sequence). The CDR3 sequence is 11 residues long. The CDR3 loop reads CASSTGTEAFF. The CDR3 DNA is TGTGCCAGCAGCACAGGGACTGAAGCTTTCTTT.

This chain uses TRBV2 with TRBJ1-4; 7 bases match TRBD1. Germline V lookup: CDR1 SNHLY, CDR2 FYNNEI. The CDR3 extends over 15 amino acids. V dropped 8 bases and J dropped 2; count of bases not matched to a gene: 8. CDR3 bases: TGTGCCAGCTTGATCCAGACAGGGACTAATGAAAAACTGTTTTTT. It specifies CASLIQTGTNEKLFF.

The V gene is TRBV29-1, the J gene TRBJ2-7; TRBD2 might be the D (6 bases). Germline values: CDR1 SQVTM, CDR2 ANQGSEA. The CDR3 runs to 14 residues. V was clipped by 4 bases and J by 7 bases, with 20 bases between them. The CDR3 DNA reads as TGCAGCGTTGGGGTCCCGGGGAGGATATTGGAGCAGTACTTC. Translating it yields CSVGVPGRILEQYF.

This chain links TRBV7-6 with TRBJ1-4; 9 nucleotides match TRBD1. J gave up 8 bases and V 5 bases, and 12 bases lay outside the gene matches. The CDR3 covers 16 residues. CDR1 and CDR2 (germline): SGHVS, FNYEAQ. For the CDR3, the DNA is TGTGCCAGCAGCCCGCGACCACAGGGGGCCGACGAAAAACTGTTTTTT. It is translated as CASSPRPQGADEKLFF.

Turning to this clone: Other DNA sequences from this sample encode an identical CDR3 as well. The chain links TRBV6-5 to TRBJ2-7, with TRBD2 as a possible D gene (6 bases). V lost 2 bases to trimming and J lost 0 bases, with 11 bases between them. The germline V gene encodes CDR1 MNHEY and CDR2 SVGAGI. This CDR3 has 15 amino acids. CDR3 DNA: TGTGCCAGCAGTTACCCCCGGGGGAGCTCCTACGAGCAGTACTTC. This gives the protein CASSYPRGSSYEQYF.